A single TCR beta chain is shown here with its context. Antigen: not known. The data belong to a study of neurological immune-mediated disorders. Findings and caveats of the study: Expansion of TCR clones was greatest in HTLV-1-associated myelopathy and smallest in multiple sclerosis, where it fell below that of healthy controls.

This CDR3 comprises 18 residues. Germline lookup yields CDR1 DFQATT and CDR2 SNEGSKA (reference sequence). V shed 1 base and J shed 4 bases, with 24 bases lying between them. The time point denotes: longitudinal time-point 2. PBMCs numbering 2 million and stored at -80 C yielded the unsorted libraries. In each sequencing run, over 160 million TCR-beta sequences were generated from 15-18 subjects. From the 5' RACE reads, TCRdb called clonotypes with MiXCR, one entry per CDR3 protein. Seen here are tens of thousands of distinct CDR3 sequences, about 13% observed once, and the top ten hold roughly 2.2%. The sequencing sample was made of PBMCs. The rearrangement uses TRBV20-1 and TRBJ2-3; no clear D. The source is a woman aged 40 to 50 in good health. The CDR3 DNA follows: TGCAGTGCTAGAGTCCCGGGCCTATCGGGCCGACAATCAGATACGCAGTATTTT. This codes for CSARVPGLSGRQSDTQYF.